This TCR beta chain was sequenced for a study of metastatic and nonmetastatic thyroid tumors. Study overall: Malignant thyroid and benign thyroid patients provided blood and tumor or nodule tissue whose repertoires were compared. Findings of the study overall: Within blood and tumor, benign nodules reportedly had significantly lower TCR beta diversity than malignant thyroid tumors did.

This clone was counted only a few times. What it binds is not known. In the study's own analysis: Clinicopathological groups supplied CDR3 differences that were used to build a distant-metastasis classifier for papillary thyroid cancer. TCRdb redid the clone calls on the PCR reads using MiXCR. These V and J calls originate from TCRdb's pipeline instead of the authors' own analysis. The sample gives 23,000 or so clones, about a fifth of which show up once; under 30% is in the top ten. Not a single patient had been given any form of treatment at any point before undergoing thyroid surgery. The sequence was obtained from a female donor with papillary thyroid cancer or a benign thyroid nodule (not recorded which). Some clones in this sample may be carry-over from other donors' samples. Sequencing was performed on blood.

The CDR3 loop is CASSFVDQETQYF. The DNA for the CDR3 is TGTGCCAGCAGCTTCGTCGATCAAGAGACCCAGTACTTC. The genes are TRBV12-3 or TRBV12-4 and TRBJ2-5; D call uncertain. There are 13 residues in the CDR3. Trimming left V 6 bases short and J 2 bases short, with 10 bases between.